This paragraph covers one T cell receptor beta chain sequence. Its antigen is not known. Germline CDR1 reads SGHTS; CDR2 reads YDEGEE. The length of the CDR3 is 14 residues. The ends were cut back, 6 bases at V and 1 base at J, with 13 bases in the middle. RNA transcripts gave rise to amplified TCR beta CDR3 regions. In the first-round RT-PCR of the TCR CDR3, the HTBI primer set was used. MiXCR, applied by TCRdb to the multiplex PCR reads, yields one record per CDR3 protein. The repertoire holds about 690,000 distinct CDR3 sequences, with 15% to 20% as singletons. The sample comes from a study of T cells in Graves' hyperthyroidism and ophthalmopathy. About the study: Peripheral blood was drawn at first diagnosis, prior to all treatment.

The study, taken as a whole, reports: Model predictions of ophthalmopathy came a median about 6.3 months before onset. Blood also showed most of the thyroid clonotypes that were expanded above 0.001. Through a model of 13 V-J features, ophthalmopathy was separated from stable hyperthyroidism.

The TCR sequence derives from a man aged 50 or older with Graves' hyperthyroidism. The material sequenced was blood. This chain uses TRBV5-8 with TRBJ2-5; D is unresolved. The CDR3 here is CASNRRMGQETQYF. CDR3 in DNA: TGTGCCAGCAACCGCCGAATGGGCCAAGAGACCCAGTACTTC.